This T cell receptor (beta chain) is drawn from a study of blood T cell repertoires in COVID-19. Study-wide background: Whether acute or convalescent, the COVID-19 samples came from the United States, Italy and Spain. The cDNA or gDNA used as material had been derived from T cells, B-cell-depleted T cells, or PBMCs.

The assay was immunoSEQ multiplex PCR, and TCRdb's table has in-frame clones only and misses some. The sample has 150,000 to 200,000 clones; approximately 78% are singletons. Germline-derived CDR1 and CDR2 are MDHEN and SYDVKM. V gave up 6 bases and J gave up 0 bases, with 12 bases separating them. CDR3 length: 15 residues. The sequencing input was PBMCs or T cells enriched from blood (not recorded which). This chain links TRBV28 with TRBJ1-5; D might be TRBD1 (5 bases). This TCR derives from a woman aged 45-60 years who had recovered from COVID-19. CDR3 region: CASSLRRGSNQPQHF. The CDR3 DNA sequence: TGTGCCAGCAGCCTCCGAAGGGGTAGCAATCAGCCCCAGCATTTT.